The 5 T cell receptor beta chains below were found in one sample sequenced in a study of cytomegalovirus exposure and HLA in healthy donors. PCR used 60 Vbeta primers and 13 Jbeta primers. The method was immunoSEQ multiplex PCR; TCRdb's version includes in-frame clones alone and lacks a portion of them. Of 210,000 or so clones listed, 78% were seen once; the top ten hold about 0.45%. Sequencing was carried out using PBMCs. All receptors derive from a boy under 18 in good health and CMV-seronegative.

The chain couples TRBV19 to TRBJ2-5, with TRBD2 matching over 7 bases. The CDR3 spans 20 residues. Germline trimming cut 5 bases from V and 1 base from J; bases unmatched to any gene: 22. Germline V gene lookup returns CDR1 LNHDA and CDR2 SQIVND (reference sequence). CDR3 sequence (DNA): TGTGCCAGTAGTTATTTGGTTCAGTTGTCGGCGGGGGAGTTCCAAGAGACCCAGTACTTC. Amino acid sequence: CASSYLVQLSAGEFQETQYF.

The chain has TRBV11-2 and TRBJ1-3; perhaps TRBD1 as D (6 bases). Germline V gene data show CDR1 as SGHAT and CDR2 as FQNNGV. The length of the CDR3 is 15 residues. Trimming left V 0 bases short and J 4 bases short, with 10 bases between. Written as DNA, the CDR3 is TGTGCCAGCAGCTTAGACGGACAGCCCGGAAACACCATATATTTT. Its protein product is CASSLDGQPGNTIYF.

This chain links TRBV6-5 with TRBJ2-3, with D perhaps TRBD2 (5 bases). CDR3 length: 15 residues. In germline, CDR1 is MNHEY, CDR2 SVGAGI. V was shortened by 6 bases and J by 7 bases, with 20 bases between the two germline ends. The DNA for the CDR3 is TGTGCCAGCAGGCGGACCGGGATGGCTTCGTATACGCAGTATTTT. Protein: CASRRTGMASYTQYF.

V and J are TRBV9 and TRBJ2-1; D gene unclear. V lost 0 bases and J lost 8, with 18 bases in between. The CDR3 loop spans 16 amino acids. CDR1 is SGDLS, CDR2 YYNGEE, per germline. In DNA, the CDR3 is TGTGCCAGCAGCGTAGATATGCAATTGAGTTACGATGAGCAGTTCTTC. Its translation is CASSVDMQLSYDEQFF.

The chain recombines TRBV11-2 with TRBJ2-2; 15 bases are shared with TRBD2. Germline lookup yields CDR1 SGHAT and CDR2 FQNNGV. The CDR3 has 17 amino acids. V lost 7 bases to trimming and J lost 7 bases; unmatched junction nucleotides: 10. The CDR3 region has the DNA TGTGCCAGCATCCCTGGACTAGCGGGAGGGCATGGCGGGGAGCTGTTTTTT. Translated: CASIPGLAGGHGGELFF.